Shown below are 16 T cell receptor beta chains from a single sample sequenced in a study of cytomegalovirus exposure and HLA in healthy donors. It was with 60 Vbeta and 13 Jbeta primers that the PCR ran. Using immunoSEQ multiplex PCR, the repertoire was profiled, and TCRdb retains in-frame clones only, with some absent. Here the sample spans some 150,000 clones, more than 80% being singletons. Material: PBMCs. These receptors originate from a woman between 25 and 40 years old in good health and CMV-seropositive.

This clone was detected only once. The chain joins TRBV6-6 to TRBJ2-7; tentative D call: TRBD1 (6 bases). V lost 5 bases and J 2 bases, leaving 13 bases between the germline ends. Looked up from germline, CDR1 is MNHNY and CDR2 is SVGAGI (reference sequence). The CDR3 totals 14 residues. In DNA, the CDR3 is TGTGCCAGCAGTAAGGCGACAGGCGCCTACGAGCAGTACTTC. It translates to CASSKATGAYEQYF.

The chain links TRBV28 to TRBJ1-6; 7 nucleotides align to TRBD1. The CDR3 has 17 amino acids. Germline CDR1 and CDR2: MDHEN and SYDVKM. The J segment lost 12 bases and the V segment lost 6 bases, leaving 20 bases of the junction unmatched. CDR3 coding DNA: TGTGCCAGCAGCCGTCCCCCAGGGGGTGTGAAGATTTTACCCCTCCACTTT. Protein sequence: CASSRPPGGVKILPLHF.

This sequence joins TRBV4-1 and TRBJ1-1, with TRBD1 as a possible D gene (5 bases). The CDR3 length is 15 residues. Germline CDR1 MGHRA, CDR2 YSYEKL. The V gene lost 0 bases and the J gene lost 4 bases, with 12 bases spanning the gap. CDR3 protein: CASSQDRTGGTEAFF. The CDR3 bases are TGCGCCAGCAGCCAAGATCGTACGGGGGGCACTGAAGCTTTCTTT.

A single count supports this clone. The chain recombines TRBV13 with TRBJ2-4, with 7 bases fitting TRBD1. V lost 5 bases, J lost 0 bases, and 7 bases stayed unmatched. CDR3 length equals 16 residues. Germline CDR1 is PRHDT and CDR2 is FYEKMQ (reference sequence). The CDR3 nucleotides are TGTGCCAGCAGCACCCGGACAGGTCTAGCCAAAAACATTCAGTACTTC. Its translation: CASSTRTGLAKNIQYF.

The chain recombines TRBV5-1 with TRBJ1-2; the match to TRBD1 covers 12 bases. With 2 bases clipped from V and 8 bases from J, the junction kept 7 bases outside the gene matches. Germline CDR1 reads SGHRS; CDR2 reads YFSETQ. CDR3 length equals 15 residues. The CDR3 DNA is TGCGCCAGCAGCTTAGCTCCCGGGACAGGGGGCGGCTACACCTTC. This codes for CASSLAPGTGGGYTF.

The rearrangement links TRBV5-1 to TRBJ2-3, with D uncertain. The CDR3 has 13 amino acids. Per germline, CDR1 SGHRS and CDR2 YFSETQ. V was clipped by 1 base and J by 4 bases, with 7 bases between them. The CDR3 nucleotides are TGCGCCAGCAGCTTGCCCCAGGCAGATACGCAGTATTTT. Its translation: CASSLPQADTQYF.

V gene TRBV5-1 combines with J gene TRBJ1-2; 7 bases are a match to TRBD1. CDR3 length equals 15 residues. The trim removed 4 bases at V and 4 bases at J, leaving 10 bases unmatched. Looked up from germline, CDR1 is SGHRS and CDR2 is YFSETQ. CDR3 sequence reads: CASSGEQGPLYGYTF. CDR3 nucleotides: TGCGCCAGCAGCGGCGAACAGGGGCCCCTCTATGGCTACACCTTC.

The chain has TRBV19 and TRBJ2-5, with a tentative D call TRBD1 (7 bases). Germline lookup yields CDR1 LNHDA and CDR2 SQIVND (reference sequence). The CDR3 sequence is 18 residues long. V dropped 1 base and J dropped 7 bases, with 25 bases sitting between them. CDR3 protein: CASSIVGETAPGGRTQYF. The CDR3 coding sequence is TGTGCCAGTAGTATAGTTGGGGAGACAGCCCCAGGGGGGCGGACCCAGTACTTC.

The genes are TRBV4-3 and TRBJ2-7, with 7 bases fitting TRBD1. V dropped 4 bases and J dropped 2; count of bases not matched to a gene: 8. The germline CDR1 and CDR2 sequences are LGHNA and YSLEER. The CDR3 has 15 amino acids. The CDR3 DNA reads TGCGCCAGCAGCCTAAGACAGGGACCCGCCTACGAGCAGTACTTC. This sequence encodes CASSLRQGPAYEQYF.

This clone appeared once. V gene TRBV18 combines with J gene TRBJ1-2, with TRBD1 matching 11 bases. With 8 bases clipped from V and 4 bases from J, the junction kept 6 bases outside the gene matches. The CDR3 is 14 amino acids. CDR1 is KGHSH and CDR2 is LQKENI in the germline V gene. CDR3 loop: CASIGQGALYGYTF. For the CDR3, the DNA is TGTGCCAGCATCGGACAGGGGGCTCTCTATGGCTACACCTTC.

The chain's CDR3 is CASLTGQGRHGYTF. The CDR3 region has the DNA TGTGCCAGCCTAACTGGACAGGGGAGACATGGCTACACCTTC. The chain recombines TRBV6-1 with TRBJ1-2; 9 bases agree with TRBD1. V was clipped by 8 bases and J by 6 bases; unmatched bases: 10. Per the germline V gene, CDR1 is MNHNS and CDR2 is SASEGT. The CDR3 is 14 amino acids.

This clone came up a few times. This chain connects TRBV5-1 to TRBJ2-1; 9 nucleotides agree with TRBD2. Trimming took 7 bases from V and 2 from J; bases not matched to a gene: 7. Germline V gives CDR1 SGHRS, CDR2 YFSETQ. This CDR3 spans 15 amino acids. The CDR3 DNA reads TGCGCCAGCGGGGGGGGCGGGGGGGCCTACAATGAGCAGTTCTTC. This sequence encodes CASGGGGGAYNEQFF.

This rearrangement joins TRBV7-6 to TRBJ2-3; 7 nucleotides line up with TRBD2. Per germline, CDR1 SGHVS and CDR2 FNYEAQ. The CDR3 extends over 15 amino acids. The junction had 9 bases not matched to a gene; V was cut back by 2 bases and J by 7 bases. CDR3 DNA sequence: TGTGCCAGCAGCTTACAGGGACTACGGCAACATACGCAGTATTTT. Residues: CASSLQGLRQHTQYF.

The chain has TRBV5-1 and TRBJ1-1; 10 nucleotides match TRBD1. The ends lost 4 bases at V and 4 bases at J; junction bases unmatched: 7. There are 15 residues in the CDR3. Germline values: CDR1 SGHRS, CDR2 YFSETQ. The CDR3 is CASSRRQGAGTEAFF. In DNA, the CDR3 is TGCGCCAGCAGCCGAAGACAGGGGGCGGGCACTGAAGCTTTCTTT.

The V call is TRBV18, the J call TRBJ1-2; tentative D call: TRBD1 (5 bases). V gave up 3 bases and J gave up 8 bases, with 16 bases separating them. Germline CDR1 reads KGHSH; CDR2 reads LQKENI. The CDR3 extends over 14 amino acids. CDR3 sequence (DNA): TGTGCCAGCTCACCCGGATCAGGGTCCTTAGGCTACACCTTC. Translated, it gives CASSPGSGSLGYTF.

The rearrangement uses TRBV7-2 and TRBJ2-5, with D possibly being TRBD2 (7 bases). The CDR3 is 18 residues long. Trimming took off 2 bases at V and 3 bases at J, with 22 bases between the two ends. Germline V gene sequence: CDR1 SGHTA, CDR2 FQGNSA. CDR3 in DNA: TGTGCCAGCAGCTTAAAGCGAGGGGGGGCGGTCTTAAAAGAGACCCAGTACTTC. Its protein is CASSLKRGGAVLKETQYF.